Listed below are T cell receptor beta chains from one sample, sequenced in a study of OX40 agonist ivuxolimab in advanced cancers. Clones were sequenced by immunoSEQ multiplex PCR, and TCRdb holds only the in-frame ones, with some missing. The sample contains 50,000 to 70,000 clones, about 86% of which appear only once. The source was CD4+ or CD8+ T cells sorted from blood, collected in a trial of the OX40 agonist ivuxolimab. The receptors were gathered from an adult with an advanced solid tumor such as melanoma, head and neck, liver or kidney cancer. The CDR3 runs from the conserved cysteine through the conserved F or W. A D gene is named only where the DNA matches it firmly. Clone size is not always given. Where it is, it says once, few, many or a class for expanded clones.

>TRBD1|.|TRBV7-8|TRBJ1-6
TGTGCCAGCCGACAGGGGGATAATTCACCCCTCCACTTT
CASRQGDNSPLHF
>.|.|TRBV5-4|TRBJ2-3
TGTGCCAGCAGCTTTAGACAGAGCACAGATACGCAGTATTTT
CASSFRQSTDTQYF
>.|once|TRBV6-1|TRBJ1-5
TGTGCCAGCATGAGGGCAGGGCATCAGCCCCAGCATTTT
CASMRAGHQPQHF
>TRBD1|.|TRBV14|TRBJ2-5
TGTGCCAGCAGCCAAAGGACAGGGTGGGAAAAAGAGACCCAGTACTTC
CASSQRTGWEKETQYF
>TRBD1|.|TRBV5-1|TRBJ1-6
TGCGCCAGTCAAGAAACAGGGGCCCATAATTCACCCCTCCACTTT
CASQETGAHNSPLHF
>TRBD1|.|TRBV19|TRBJ1-5
TGTGCCAGTAGTATGTATACAGGGGTTGGCAATCAGCCCCAGCATTTT
CASSMYTGVGNQPQHF
>.|.|TRBV19|TRBJ1-3
TGTGCCAGTACGGGGGCAGATCCTTCCTCTGGAAACACCATATATTTT
CASTGADPSSGNTIYF
>.|.|TRBV5-6|TRBJ2-5
TGTGCCAGCAGCTTGGAAGAGACCCAGTACTTC
CASSLEETQYF
>.|few|TRBV28|TRBJ2-5
TGTGCCAGCAGTACGGGGGCTAAAGAGACCCAGTACTTC
CASSTGAKETQYF
>.|.|TRBV11-3|TRBJ2-2
TGTGCCAGCAGTCTAGGCCTCGCGAACACCGGGGAGCTGTTTTTT
CASSLGLANTGELFF